What follows are 7 T cell receptor beta chains derived from one specimen sequenced in a study of identifying expanded T cells in peripheral blood. Libraries were prepared by immunoSEQ multiplex PCR; TCRdb keeps only in-frame clonotypes and omits some of them. Seen here are 58,000 or so clones, around 81% observed once, and the top ten hold approximately 19%. The sequencing input was blood. These receptors originate from a person aged 18 to 75 in good health.

V and J are TRBV27 and TRBJ2-7; 8 bases agree with TRBD1. Germline CDR1 is MNHEY and CDR2 is SMNVEV (reference sequence). V shed 3 bases and J 4 bases; nucleotides not matched to a gene: 8. CDR3 length: 15 residues. The CDR3 region has the DNA TGTGCCAGCAGTTTGGCCGGGACAGGACCTTACGAGCAGTACGTC. This translates into CASSLAGTGPYEQYV.

The chain combines TRBV7-8 with TRBJ1-6, with TRBD1 identical over 9 bases. V was clipped by 4 bases and J by 9 bases; unmatched bases: 4. This CDR3 has 14 amino acids. Per the germline V gene, CDR1 is SGHVS and CDR2 is FQNEAQ. CDR3 in amino acids: CASSSPGQGSPLHF. Here the CDR3 DNA reads TGTGCCAGCAGCTCTCCGGGACAGGGTTCACCCCTCCACTTT.

The V call is TRBV19, the J call TRBJ1-1; 7 nucleotides agree with TRBD1. Germline values: CDR1 LNHDA, CDR2 SQIVND (reference sequence). The V and J ends lost 5 bases and 0 bases, in that order; junction bases with no gene match: 6. This CDR3 has 15 residues. The CDR3 spells CASSGHRGMNTEAFF. The CDR3 bases are TGTGCCAGTAGTGGCCACAGGGGTATGAACACTGAAGCTTTCTTT.

The chain joins TRBV7-9 to TRBJ2-3; 9 bases agree with TRBD1. The junction had 13 bases not matched to a gene; V was cut back by 5 bases and J by 7 bases. The CDR3 length is 16 residues. The V gene's germline CDR1 is SEHNR and CDR2 FQNEAQ (reference sequence). The CDR3 reads CASSHLGQGNRNTQYF. The CDR3 region has the DNA TGTGCCAGCAGCCATCTGGGACAGGGTAATAGGAATACGCAGTATTTT.

For this clone: Different DNA sequences within this sample yield the same CDR3. The chain has TRBV29-1 and TRBJ2-5; 8 nucleotides line up with TRBD1. V lost 6 bases to trimming and J lost 1 base; unmatched junction nucleotides: 4. Germline CDR1 reads SQVTM; CDR2 reads ANQGSEA. This CDR3 has 13 amino acids. CDR3 region: CSVYTGGQETQYF. The DNA of the CDR3 is TGCAGCGTGTATACAGGGGGCCAAGAGACCCAGTACTTC.

In regard to this clone: One end of the junction fails to match germline, which may point to a read error. The sample contains more than one DNA sequence encoding this CDR3. The chain links TRBV12-5 to TRBJ1-5; D uncertain. The CDR3 has 12 residues. Germline V gives CDR1 LGHNT, CDR2 FRNRAP. CDR3 sequence reads: CASGRGSQPQHF. As DNA, the CDR3 is TGCGCTAGTGGTAGAGGGAGTCAGCCCCAGCATTTT.

The J gene is TRBJ2-7, the V gene TRBV14, with 7 bases matching TRBD1. CDR1 SGHDN and CDR2 FVKESK come from the germline V gene. CDR3 length: 13 amino acids. V trimming: 1 base; J trimming: 7 bases; junction bases outside the gene matches: 4. In DNA, the CDR3 is TGTGCCAGCAGCCAAGTTCCACAGGGGGAGCAGTACGTC. Its translation: CASSQVPQGEQYV.